This T cell receptor beta chain was obtained from a study of molecular identifiers for immune sequencing clone quantification. Study-wide results and caveats: Clones exceeding 20 RNA copies carried over 99% of effector molecules but under 1% of naive-cell molecules. The sizes of highly expanded clones could be underestimated when identical TCR molecules share a barcode.

MiXCR was run by TCRdb on the PCR reads, yielding one entry per CDR3 protein. This sample carries about 40,000 distinct CDR3 sequences, about a fifth of them seen once, and the ten largest clones take roughly 7.7%. The authors gated naive CD8 T cells as CD8+CD4-CCR7+CD45RA+ for sorting. The CDR3 has 13 residues. V lost 3 bases, J lost 1 base, and 7 bases lay in between. The V gene's germline CDR1 is LGHDT and CDR2 YNNKEL (reference sequence). This clonotype was observed at least ten times. Its antigen is undetermined. The clonotype was recovered from a human donor in good health. Some libraries in this study had Jurkat cell RNA spiked in. Sequencing input: naive CD8+ T cells from blood, with Jurkat cell RNA spiked in. Subset reported: FACS-sorted CD8+CD4-CCR7+CD45RA+ naive T cells. The chain uses TRBV3-1 and TRBJ2-7, with D possibly matching TRBD1 (5 bases). CDR3: CASSQTVSYEQYF. The CDR3 DNA is TGTGCCAGCAGCCAGACAGTTTCCTACGAGCAGTACTTC.